This TCR beta chain was sequenced in a study of T cell changes during pregnancy in multiple sclerosis. The ends were cut back, 0 bases at V and 5 bases at J, with 19 bases in the middle. This CDR3 has 17 residues. Germline V gene sequence: CDR1 KGHSH, CDR2 LQKENI. This table comes from immunoSEQ multiplex PCR, and its TCRdb copy is limited to in-frame clones, with some not included. The sample records roughly 52,000 clones, around 89% being singletons. Sequencing was performed on CD4+ T cells from peripheral blood mononuclear cells, taken in the first trimester of pregnancy. The clonotype originates from a female donor with multiple sclerosis, enrolled in a pregnancy study. The rearrangement joins TRBV18 to TRBJ1-1; D is unresolved. CDR3 loop: CASSPPAGEGGKTEAFF. The CDR3 DNA follows: TGTGCCAGCTCACCACCGGCTGGCGAGGGAGGCAAAACTGAAGCTTTCTTT.